The 29 T cell receptor beta chains below were found in one sample sequenced in a study of blood T cells in healthy people across ages. A J-beta primer mix and a sample-barcoded 5' primer were used in a second PCR of roughly 6 to 12 cycles. TCRdb called the 5' RACE reads again in MiXCR, with one record for every CDR3 protein. The table has 1.5 million to 2 million distinct CDR3 sequences, around 48% seen once. Sequenced material: blood. The receptors stem from a woman between 35 and 50 years old in good health.

This clonotype was seen more than once but under ten times. The gene calls are TRBV6-2 or TRBV6-3 and TRBJ1-2; perhaps TRBD1 as D (5 bases). Trimming removed 2 bases from V and 4 bases from J, with 8 bases in between. CDR1 is MNHEY, CDR2 SVGEGT, per germline. The CDR3 totals 13 residues. CDR3 sequence reads: CASSYRGLYGYTF. As DNA, the CDR3 is TGTGCCAGCAGTTACCGGGGCCTCTATGGCTACACCTTC.

This chain connects TRBV5-1 to TRBJ2-3; 8 nucleotides line up with TRBD2. The V gene end was trimmed by 0 bases and the J gene end by 5 bases; junction bases not matched to a gene: 11. Germline values: CDR1 SGHRS, CDR2 YFSETQ. The CDR3 contains 17 residues. The CDR3 here is CASSLAQRGRSGDTQYF. The CDR3 nucleotides are TGCGCCAGCAGCTTGGCCCAGCGGGGGAGGTCTGGAGATACGCAGTATTTT.

V gene TRBV10-3 combines with J gene TRBJ2-1; 10 nucleotides match TRBD1. Germline trimming cut 6 bases from V and 4 bases from J; bases unmatched to any gene: 6. CDR1 is ENHRY and CDR2 is SYGVKD in the germline V gene. There are 15 residues in the CDR3. The CDR3 nucleotides read TGTGCCATCAGATCCGGGACAGGGGTTTACAATGAGCAGTTCTTC. The encoded protein is CAIRSGTGVYNEQFF.

The rearrangement uses TRBV27 and TRBJ2-3; no reliable D call. This CDR3 is 16 amino acids long. The V and J ends lost 2 bases and 2 bases respectively, with 14 bases between them. Germline V gene lookup returns CDR1 MNHEY and CDR2 SMNVEV (reference sequence). The CDR3 here is CASSLTRKASTDTQYF. In nucleotides, the CDR3 is TGTGCCAGCAGTTTAACACGAAAAGCCTCCACAGATACGCAGTATTTT.

This chain links TRBV28 with TRBJ2-1, with D perhaps matching TRBD2 (6 bases). The CDR3 sequence is 13 residues long. The V end lost 7 bases, the J end lost 9 bases, and 16 bases lay between the germline ends. CDR1 MDHEN and CDR2 SYDVKM come from the germline V gene. The CDR3 region is CASTPPTSLEQFF. In DNA, the CDR3 is TGTGCCAGCACTCCCCCGACTAGTCTTGAGCAGTTCTTC.

This sequence joins TRBV12-3 or TRBV12-4 and TRBJ2-1; 7 nucleotides line up with TRBD1. Trimming cost V 7 bases and J 1 base; bases outside gene matches: 4. This CDR3 region has 14 residues. The CDR3 DNA is TGTGCCAGCACCCCGGGACAGTCCTACAATGAGCAGTTCTTC. As protein: CASTPGQSYNEQFF.

This clonotype was found a few times. This sequence joins TRBV6-2 or TRBV6-3 and TRBJ2-6, with 8 bases that match TRBD1. Trimming took 2 bases from V and 0 from J; bases not matched to a gene: 9. Germline V gene data show CDR1 as MNHEY and CDR2 as SVGEGT. The CDR3 runs 19 residues. Written as DNA, the CDR3 is TGTGCCAGCAGTTACACGACAGGGGCGATAATCTCTGGGGCCAACGTCCTGACTTTC. The encoded protein is CASSYTTGAIISGANVLTF.

The V gene is TRBV4-2, the J gene TRBJ1-4, with D uncertain. This CDR3 region has 16 residues. Germline values: CDR1 LGHNA, CDR2 YNFKEQ. V lost 0 bases and J 3 bases, leaving 11 bases between the germline ends. CDR3 sequence reads: CASSQDPGLANEKLFF. In DNA, the CDR3 is TGTGCCAGCAGCCAAGACCCAGGTTTAGCTAATGAAAAACTGTTTTTT.

A few counts support this clonotype. The chain couples TRBV7-9 to TRBJ2-1; the D gene is possibly TRBD1 (5 bases). Germline assignment: CDR1 SEHNR and CDR2 FQNEAQ (reference sequence). V lost 7 bases and J 1 base, leaving 11 bases between the germline ends. This CDR3 is built from 14 residues. The CDR3 here is CASTMTASYNEQFF. The DNA of the CDR3 is TGTGCCAGCACCATGACAGCATCCTACAATGAGCAGTTCTTC.

This sequence joins TRBV20-1 and TRBJ2-5; 9 nucleotides match TRBD2. The CDR3 is 14 amino acids. The V and J ends lost 5 bases and 2 bases, in that order; junction bases with no gene match: 6. CDR1 DFQATT and CDR2 SNEGSKA come from the germline V gene (reference sequence). The CDR3 reads CSASRLADQETQYF. CDR3 coding DNA: TGCAGTGCTTCCCGACTAGCGGATCAAGAGACCCAGTACTTC.

CDR3 loop: CASSYARGDEQYF. The CDR3, as DNA: TGTGCCAGCAGTTATGCCAGGGGAGACGAGCAGTACTTC. The chain uses TRBV6-6 and TRBJ2-7, with D perhaps TRBD1 (6 bases). Germline assignment: CDR1 MNHNY and CDR2 SVGAGI (reference sequence). Trimming cost V 3 bases and J 5 bases, with 11 bases left between them. The CDR3 runs to 13 residues.

The rearrangement joins TRBV5-1 to TRBJ2-3; D gene uncertain. The CDR3 contains 14 residues. CDR1 is SGHRS and CDR2 is YFSETQ in the germline V gene. V was pared by 3 bases and J by 2 bases, with 10 bases between. The CDR3 region has the DNA TGCGCCAGCAGCTCCTCTTCCCCCACAGATACGCAGTATTTT. Protein sequence: CASSSSSPTDTQYF.

The V gene is TRBV10-3, the J gene TRBJ1-6, with 8 bases identical to TRBD1. Germline V CDR1 and CDR2: ENHRY, SYGVKD. The CDR3 is 15 amino acids. J was trimmed by 7 bases and V by 0 bases; bases with no gene match: 2. CDR3 in DNA: TGTGCCATCAGTGAGTCACAGGGGGAGAATTCACCCCTCCACTTT. It codes for CAISESQGENSPLHF.

The genes are TRBV4-1 and TRBJ2-1; 7 bases map to TRBD2. The CDR3 extends over 17 amino acids. V trimming: 2 bases; J trimming: 5 bases; junction bases outside the gene matches: 12. Germline values: CDR1 MGHRA, CDR2 YSYEKL. CDR3 sequence reads: CASSQQWGSGVHNEQFF. The CDR3 nucleotides read TGCGCCAGCAGCCAACAATGGGGCAGCGGGGTTCACAATGAGCAGTTCTTC.

This clonotype was seen more than once but under ten times. The genes are TRBV7-2 and TRBJ2-7, with 9 bases identical to TRBD1. V shed 5 bases, J shed 0 bases, and the junction held 5 bases outside the gene matches. CDR1 and CDR2 (germline): SGHTA, FQGNSA. The CDR3 totals 15 residues. CDR3 nucleotides: TGTGCCAGCAGCGCCGGGACAGGGCCCTCCTACGAGCAGTACTTC. Translated, it gives CASSAGTGPSYEQYF.

This clonotype was seen only a few times. This chain links TRBV5-1 with TRBJ2-1, with 8 bases matching TRBD1. The CDR3 sequence is 14 residues long. V lost 0 bases to trimming and J lost 9 bases; unmatched junction nucleotides: 5. Per germline, CDR1 SGHRS and CDR2 YFSETQ. The CDR3 DNA follows: TGCGCCAGCAGCTTGGGGGGTACAGGGGGTGAGCAGTTCTTC. Amino acid sequence: CASSLGGTGGEQFF.

This clonotype showed up many times. The rearrangement uses TRBV5-1 and TRBJ2-5; the match to TRBD2 covers 7 bases. The end of the DNA fits TRBJ2-7 better, so the J call may be wrong. This CDR3 contains 10 residues. Germline values: CDR1 SGHRS, CDR2 YFSETQ. In DNA, the CDR3 is TGCGCCAGCCGGGGGGTCGAGCAGTACTTC. It yields the protein CASRGVEQYF.

The chain employs TRBV7-2 and TRBJ1-2, with 12 bases identical to TRBD1. Germline V lookup: CDR1 SGHTA, CDR2 FQGNSA. V trimming: 3 bases; J trimming: 3 bases; junction bases outside the gene matches: 8. The CDR3 consists of 17 residues. CDR3 region: CASSFRDRGRSHYGYTF. The CDR3 nucleotides are TGTGCCAGCAGCTTCCGGGACAGGGGGCGCTCCCACTATGGCTACACCTTC.

The chain joins TRBV6-6 to TRBJ2-4; 7 bases are a match to TRBD2. This CDR3 contains 15 residues. With V trimmed by 2 bases and J by 1 base, 2 bases remained unmatched. Germline V gives CDR1 MNHNY, CDR2 SVGAGI (reference sequence). The CDR3 sequence: CASSYAGVAKNIQYF. As DNA, the CDR3 is TGTGCCAGCAGTTACGCGGGGGTGGCCAAAAACATTCAGTACTTC.

This rearrangement joins TRBV6-5 to TRBJ2-4; D gene ambiguous. Judging by the DNA end, TRBJ2-7 fits better; the J call may be wrong. The CDR3 is 13 residues long. Germline V gene lookup returns CDR1 MNHEY and CDR2 SVGAGI. The CDR3 reads CASRPTLAYEQYF. The CDR3 coding sequence is TGTGCCAGCAGGCCCACGTTGGCCTACGAGCAGTACTTC.

The chain joins TRBV5-6 to TRBJ2-7; D unclear. Looked up from germline, CDR1 is SGHDT and CDR2 is YYEEEE. Trimming stripped 4 bases from V and 3 bases from J, with 8 bases between. This CDR3 comprises 12 residues. Here the CDR3 DNA reads TGTGCCAGCAGCAACTACCACTACGAGCAGTACTTC. Residues: CASSNYHYEQYF. Variable domain in full (rest from reference TRBV5-6 and TRBJ2-7): DAGVTQSPTHLIKTRGQQVTLRCSPKSGHDTVSWYQQALGQGPQFIFQYYEEEERQRGNFPDRFSGHQFPNYSSELNVNALLLGDSALYLCASSNYHYEQYFGPGTRLTVT.

The V call is TRBV14, the J call TRBJ1-2, with 8 positions matching TRBD1. V shed 4 bases, J shed 2 bases, and the junction held 6 bases outside the gene matches. Germline V CDR1 and CDR2: SGHDN, FVKESK. The length of the CDR3 is 15 residues. As DNA, the CDR3 is TGTGCCAGCAGCCCCGAGGACAGGGTCAACTATGGCTACACCTTC. It encodes CASSPEDRVNYGYTF.

This clonotype appeared many times. This rearrangement joins TRBV5-1 to TRBJ2-7, with a tentative D call TRBD1 (5 bases). The CDR3 totals 11 residues. Germline V CDR1 and CDR2: SGHRS, YFSETQ. The germline V and J ends were trimmed by 5 bases and 3 bases, with 6 bases remaining between them. The CDR3 loop is CASRTDYEQYF. The CDR3 nucleotides are TGCGCCAGCAGGACAGACTACGAGCAGTACTTC. Together with reference TRBV5-1 and TRBJ2-7, the CDR3 gives the full variable domain: KAGVTQTPRYLIKTRGQQVTLSCSPISGHRSVSWYQQTPGQGLQFLFEYFSETQRNKGNFPGRFSGRQFSNSRSEMNVSTLELGDSALYLCASRTDYEQYFGPGTRLTVT.

A few counts support this clonotype. V and J are TRBV5-5 and TRBJ2-5; 9 nucleotides line up with TRBD1. TRBJ2-7 explains the end of the DNA better; the J call may be wrong. The germline CDR1 and CDR2 sequences are SGHKS and YYEKEE (reference sequence). The CDR3 spans 15 residues. CDR3 DNA: TGTGCCAGCAGCTTCGTCTGGACAGGGGTGGCCGAGCAGTACTTC. Translating it yields CASSFVWTGVAEQYF.

The chain carries TRBV20-1 and TRBJ2-7, with D tentatively TRBD2 (6 bases). The CDR3 spans 16 residues. The V gene's germline CDR1 is DFQATT and CDR2 SNEGSKA (reference sequence). Trimming took 3 bases from V and 3 from J, leaving 21 bases between them. The CDR3 protein is CSASRGGAFGNYEQYF. The CDR3 DNA is TGCAGTGCTAGTAGGGGAGGTGCCTTCGGCAACTACGAGCAGTACTTC.

This clonotype occurred once. This chain connects TRBV12-3 or TRBV12-4 to TRBJ1-1; 7 bases align to TRBD1. This CDR3 has 13 amino acids. V lost 8 bases and J lost 5; bases outside the gene matches: 8. The CDR3 spells CASRGDSRTEAFF. DNA of the CDR3: TGTGCCAGCCGTGGGGACAGCCGAACTGAAGCTTTCTTT.

This clonotype was recorded a few times. This sequence joins TRBV3-1 and TRBJ2-7, with 9 bases aligning to TRBD1. Trimming took 4 bases from V and 3 from J; bases not matched to a gene: 4. This CDR3 is built from 14 residues. Per the germline V gene, CDR1 is LGHDT and CDR2 is YNNKEL (reference sequence). The CDR3 DNA is TGTGCCAGCAGCCGGGACAGGGACCGCTACGAGCAGTACTTC. It translates to CASSRDRDRYEQYF.

V gene TRBV27 combines with J gene TRBJ1-2; perhaps TRBD1 as D (5 bases). CDR1 MNHEY and CDR2 SMNVEV come from the germline V gene (reference sequence). The CDR3 spans 15 residues. V lost 6 bases, J lost 4 bases, and 18 bases lay in between. The CDR3 DNA is TGTGCCAGCAGAACAGTCCGGGACGGAGTCTATGGCTACACCTTC. This gives the protein CASRTVRDGVYGYTF.

This sequence joins TRBV4-3 and TRBJ2-6, with 8 bases lining up with TRBD1. The V and J ends lost 0 bases and 0 bases, in that order; junction bases with no gene match: 10. Per germline, CDR1 LGHNA and CDR2 YSLEER. This CDR3 comprises 20 residues. The CDR3 bases are TGCGCCAGCAGCCAAGATTGGTTCGGGACAGGAGACTCTGGGGCCAACGTCCTGACTTTC. Residues: CASSQDWFGTGDSGANVLTF.